This T cell receptor (beta chain) originates from a study of Graves' ophthalmopathy and Graves' hyperthyroidism. Using RNA transcripts, the TCR beta CDR3 regions were amplified. RT-PCR in the first round used HTBI primers; a second-round multiplex PCR followed. TCRdb used MiXCR to reprocess the multiplex PCR reads, holding one entry per CDR3 protein. Of over a million distinct CDR3 sequences listed, about 36% are singletons. Whole-study findings and limits: Appearing in blood as well were most expanded thyroid clonotypes above 0.001 frequency.

The CDR3 runs to 11 residues. Trimming stripped 8 bases from V and 9 bases from J, with 13 bases between. In germline, CDR1 is KGHSH, CDR2 LQKENI. Turning to this clonotype: What it recognizes is unknown.

Hyperthyroidism patients had new diagnoses, durations under 2 months, and ages of 18 to 65. Other autoimmune diseases, uncontrolled infections, pregnancy or lactation ruled patients out of participation. A diagnosis was made from clinical symptoms together with serum thyroxine, TRAb, thyroid ultrasound and orbital computed tomography. The sequenced material came from peripheral blood or thyroid tissue (not recorded which). The rearrangement uses TRBV18 and TRBJ2-5; D remains unclear. The receptor's source is an adult man with Graves' hyperthyroidism. Here the CDR3 reads CASREVASQYF. The CDR3 nucleotides read TGTGCCAGCCGTGAGGTCGCGTCCCAGTACTTC.